A single TCR beta chain is shown here with its context. Its antigen is still unknown. The time point is: newly diagnosed GD, antithyroid drugs for less than 3 months. Scientists built the TCR library using RNA that was extracted from PBMCs. This sample is drawn from a study of regulatory T cells in long-lasting Graves disease. Points from the study as a whole: Persistent Graves' patients showed less TCR diversity than newly diagnosed patients showed. Having only a small sample size may have limited accuracy.

Germline values: CDR1 MNHEY, CDR2 SVGAGI. With 2 bases removed from V and 5 bases from J, the gap between germline ends came to 16 bases. The CDR3 contains 15 residues. TCR beta libraries were built with iRepertoire HTBI primers and Arm-PCR of CDR3 regions. TCRdb ran MiXCR on the multiplex PCR reads and lists one entry per CDR3 protein. Seen here are some 330,000 distinct CDR3 sequences, 12% observed once, and the top ten hold 18%. These sequences were also reported in another study, on T cells in Graves' hyperthyroidism and ophthalmopathy. That report notes: Based on clinical symptoms, serum thyroxine and TRAb, thyroid ultrasound and orbital computed tomography, diagnoses were reached. Researchers report that a 13 V-J model separated ophthalmopathy from stable hyperthyroidism.

The chain joins TRBV6-5 to TRBJ2-7; TRBD2 might be the D (6 bases). Sample: peripheral blood mononuclear cells (PBMCs), taken at new diagnosis, from a patient treated with antithyroid drugs. The clonotype comes from a woman between 18 and 29 years old with Graves disease. CDR3 nucleotides: TGTGCCAGCAGTTACCGTAGTGGGGGGTTCCACGAGCAGTACTTC. It yields the protein CASSYRSGGFHEQYF.